The 3 T cell receptor beta chains below all came from one sample that was sequenced in a study of human T cells and chemical hapten exposure. TCRdb re-derived calls from the RACE reads in MiXCR, one entry per CDR3 protein. The sample lists 300,000 to 450,000 distinct CDR3 sequences, about 4.4% occurring once. The sample's time point: patch test 1, 2 weeks after DPC sensitization. Treatment denoted: therapeutic diphenylcyclopropenone sensitization with weekly scalp DPC. Sequencing used whole blood, obtained in connection with sensitization to the hapten diphenylcyclopropenone (DPC). The source of these receptors is a woman between 50 and 59 years old with alopecia areata. Some clones in this sample may be carry-over from other donors' samples.

This clonotype was counted many times. V is TRBV6-5 and J is TRBJ1-4, with 7 bases matching TRBD1. CDR3 length: 15 residues. V dropped 0 bases and J dropped 11; count of bases not matched to a gene: 9. Germline V gene lookup returns CDR1 MNHEY and CDR2 SVGAGI. The CDR3 loop is CASSYSRGGRGKLFF. CDR3 nucleotides: TGTGCCAGCAGTTACTCGAGGGGGGGCAGGGGGAAACTGTTTTTT.

The table lists this clonotype with many counts. The CDR3 protein is CASSEGLEATDTQYF. DNA of the CDR3: TGTGCCAGCAGTGAAGGACTAGAGGCGACAGATACGCAGTATTTT. The chain links TRBV2 to TRBJ2-3; D is possibly TRBD2 (6 bases). Germline V gene lookup returns CDR1 SNHLY and CDR2 FYNNEI. CDR3 size: 15 residues. V dropped 1 base and J dropped 3 bases, with 11 bases sitting between them.

This clonotype was seen repeatedly, ten times or more. V is TRBV6-5 and J is TRBJ1-2, with a possible D match to TRBD1 (5 bases). The CDR3 loop spans 14 amino acids. Germline values: CDR1 MNHEY, CDR2 SVGAGI. The ends were cut back, 6 bases at V and 6 bases at J, with 17 bases in the middle. Here the CDR3 reads CASRPAGLSDGYTF. Here the CDR3 DNA reads TGTGCCAGCAGGCCGGCGGGGCTTAGCGATGGCTACACCTTC.